These 16 T cell receptor beta chains came from one sample sequenced in a study of T cell responses to AZD1222 COVID-19 vaccine. The protocol was immunoSEQ multiplex PCR, while the TCRdb copy is restricted to in-frame clones and leaves out a portion. The sample lists around 110,000 clones; around 90% were seen once. Sequencing was performed on peripheral blood, taken on day 0 of AZD1222 vaccination. The receptors originated from an adult in good health.

This rearrangement joins TRBV28 to TRBJ1-3; D may be TRBD1 (5 bases). Trimming stripped 0 bases from V and 0 bases from J, with 6 bases between. There are 15 residues in the CDR3. The germline V gene encodes CDR1 MDHEN and CDR2 SYDVKM. CDR3 sequence (DNA): TGTGCCAGCAGTTTATGGACAGTCTCTGGAAACACCATATATTTT. Protein product: CASSLWTVSGNTIYF. Full variable domain (missing parts from reference TRBV28 and TRBJ1-3): DVKVTQSSRYLVKRTGEKVFLECVQDMDHENMFWYRQDPGLGLRLIYFSYDVKMKEKGDIPEGYSVSREKKERFSLILESASTNQTSMYLCASSLWTVSGNTIYFGEGSWLTVV.

The chain couples TRBV5-5 to TRBJ2-2; D could derive from TRBD1 or TRBD2 (6 bases each). The CDR3 covers 15 residues. Germline V gene lookup returns CDR1 SGHKS and CDR2 YYEKEE (reference sequence). Trimming took 1 base from V and 6 from J, leaving 13 bases between them. Here the CDR3 reads CASSLRAGEAGELFF. In nucleotides, the CDR3 is TGTGCCAGCAGCTTGCGCGCAGGGGAGGCCGGGGAGCTGTTTTTT. The whole variable domain, remainder taken from reference TRBV5-5 and TRBJ2-2, is DAGVTQSPTHLIKTRGQQVTLRCSPISGHKSVSWYQQVLGQGPQFIFQYYEKEERGRGNFPDRFSARQFPNYSSELNVNALLLGDSALYLCASSLRAGEAGELFFGEGSRLTVL.

CDR3 coding DNA: TGTGCCAGTAGTTCACAGGGATACAATGAGCAGTTCTTC. Residues: CASSSQGYNEQFF. The gene calls are TRBV19 and TRBJ2-1; D perhaps matches TRBD1 (6 bases). The CDR3 length is 13 residues. The V gene lost 5 bases and the J gene lost 4 bases, with 9 bases spanning the gap. The germline gives CDR1 LNHDA, CDR2 SQIVND (reference sequence).

The CDR3: CASSRERVGTEAFF. The DNA of the CDR3 is TGTGCCAGCAGTAGGGAAAGGGTTGGGACTGAAGCTTTCTTT. The chain employs TRBV6-5 and TRBJ1-1; D is uncertain. The CDR3 totals 14 residues. Trimming removed 5 bases at V and 5 bases at J, with 15 bases between. Germline CDR1 reads MNHEY; CDR2 reads SVGAGI.

The count of this clone is one. V is TRBV18 and J is TRBJ2-1; 8 nucleotides line up with TRBD1. CDR1 and CDR2 from the germline V gene are KGHSH and LQKENI. V trimming: 3 bases; J trimming: 8 bases; junction bases outside the gene matches: 9. CDR3 length equals 15 residues. This CDR3 reads CASSPQQGVGDEQFF. Here the CDR3 DNA reads TGTGCCAGCTCACCGCAACAGGGGGTAGGGGATGAGCAGTTCTTC. The complete variable domain, with remaining parts taken from reference TRBV18 and TRBJ2-1, reads NAGVMQNPRHLVRRRGQEARLRCSPMKGHSHVYWYRQLPEEGLKFMVYLQKENIIDESGMPKERFSAEFPKEGPSILRIQQVVRGDSAAYFCASSPQQGVGDEQFFGPGTRLTVL.

The chain links TRBV5-4 to TRBJ2-7; TRBD1 matches at 11 bases. Trimming cost V 2 bases and J 2 bases; bases outside gene matches: 3. Per germline, CDR1 SGHNT and CDR2 YYREEE (reference sequence). This CDR3 has 15 residues. CDR3 nucleotide sequence: TGTGCCAGCAGCTTCCGGGACAGGGGGGCCTACGAGCAGTACTTC. Residues: CASSFRDRGAYEQYF. The complete variable domain, with remaining parts taken from reference TRBV5-4 and TRBJ2-7, reads ETGVTQSPTHLIKTRGQQVTLRCSSQSGHNTVSWYQQALGQGPQFIFQYYREEENGRGNFPPRFSGLQFPNYSSELNVNALELDDSALYLCASSFRDRGAYEQYFGPGTRLTVT.

CDR3 DNA: TGTGCCAGCAGTTCCGCCGACAGTAACACTGAAGCTTTCTTT. It specifies CASSSADSNTEAFF. This rearrangement joins TRBV28 to TRBJ1-1; TRBD1 is a possible D gene (5 bases). The germline V gene has CDR1 MDHEN and CDR2 SYDVKM. This CDR3 spans 14 amino acids. Deletions cut 4 bases from V and 2 bases from J, with 11 bases between.

The chain recombines TRBV29-1 with TRBJ1-1; no reliable D call. This CDR3 comprises 9 residues. CDR1 and CDR2 (germline): SQVTM, ANQGSEA. V shed 6 bases and J shed 5 bases, with 4 bases lying between them. The CDR3 protein is CSVETEAFF. In DNA form, the CDR3 reads TGCAGCGTAGAGACTGAAGCTTTCTTT.

This chain joins TRBV15 and TRBJ2-5; D gene uncertain. V lost 0 bases to trimming and J lost 5 bases, with 13 bases between them. Germline CDR1 and CDR2: LNHNV and YYDKDF (reference sequence). The CDR3 is made up of 15 amino acids. CDR3 in amino acids: CATSRDDTPRETQYF. DNA of the CDR3: TGTGCCACCAGCAGAGATGATACTCCCCGTGAGACCCAGTACTTC.

The chain recombines TRBV3-1 (or the pseudogene TRBV3-2) with TRBJ1-5; perhaps TRBD1 as D (5 bases). Germline V gene sequence: CDR1 LGHDT, CDR2 YNNKEL (reference sequence). CDR3 length: 17 amino acids. Trimming took off 0 bases at V and 3 bases at J, with 15 bases between the two ends. CDR3 DNA sequence: TGTGCCAGCAGCCAAGAATTTAAGGGGCCTGACAATCAGCCCCAGCATTTT. Protein product: CASSQEFKGPDNQPQHF.

The chain links TRBV7-2 to TRBJ2-7, with 11 bases aligning to TRBD2. V was clipped by 5 bases and J by 3 bases; unmatched bases: 15. Germline assignment: CDR1 SGHTA and CDR2 FQGNSA. CDR3 size: 18 residues. DNA of the CDR3: TGTGCCAGCAGCCATAGCCGGCCAACTAGCGGGAGCCGCTACGAGCAGTACTTC. It translates to CASSHSRPTSGSRYEQYF.

The chain employs TRBV5-1 and TRBJ1-4; possible D gene TRBD1, 5 bases. This CDR3 comprises 17 residues. Germline V gene sequence: CDR1 SGHRS, CDR2 YFSETQ. Trimming removed 0 bases from V and 7 bases from J, with 19 bases in between. The CDR3: CASSLEGRQGGGEKLFF. CDR3 DNA: TGCGCCAGCAGCTTGGAAGGCAGGCAAGGTGGGGGTGAAAAACTGTTTTTT.

This chain joins TRBV27 and TRBJ1-2; a weak D match, TRBD1 (5 bases). The germline V gene has CDR1 MNHEY and CDR2 SMNVEV (reference sequence). Trimming took 8 bases from V and 0 from J, leaving 19 bases between them. The CDR3 covers 16 residues. DNA of the CDR3: TGTGCCAGCGGACCGTATTACAGGAGAGCTAACTATGGCTACACCTTC. Amino acids: CASGPYYRRANYGYTF.

This clone was detected only once. The CDR3 bases are TGTGCCACCAGCAGAGATCCGCTGGGAACTGAAGCTTTCTTT. Its translation is CATSRDPLGTEAFF. The gene calls are TRBV15 and TRBJ1-1; D call uncertain. The CDR3 spans 14 residues. The V end was cut by 0 bases, the J end by 5 bases, with 10 bases between. Germline assignment: CDR1 LNHNV and CDR2 YYDKDF (reference sequence). Looking up the rest from reference TRBV15 and TRBJ1-1 gives the full variable domain: DAMVIQNPRYQVTQFGKPVTLSCSQTLNHNVMYWYQQKSSQAPKLLFHYYDKDFNNEADTPDNFQSRRPNTSFCFLDIRSPGLGDTAMYLCATSRDPLGTEAFFGQGTRLTVV.

The J gene is TRBJ1-1, the V gene TRBV28; D is undetermined. The CDR3 totals 17 residues. Germline CDR1 is MDHEN and CDR2 is SYDVKM. V lost 5 bases and J lost 4, with 23 bases in between. CDR3 sequence: CASSPVVVVRVGTEAFF. CDR3 nucleotides: TGTGCCAGCAGTCCGGTGGTGGTGGTAAGGGTGGGCACTGAAGCTTTCTTT.

The V call is TRBV4-3, the J call TRBJ1-3; D ambiguous. The CDR3 spans 16 residues. V lost 0 bases and J lost 0, with 9 bases in between. The germline V gene has CDR1 LGHNA and CDR2 YSLEER. Written as DNA, the CDR3 is TGCGCCAGCAGCCAAGATCTCCCTCGCTCTGGAAACACCATATATTTT. Translated, it gives CASSQDLPRSGNTIYF.